A single sample gave rise to the 26 T cell receptor beta chains below, sequenced in a study of cytomegalovirus exposure and HLA in healthy donors. Amplification used 60 Vbeta primers and 13 Jbeta primers. The assay was immunoSEQ multiplex PCR, and TCRdb's table has in-frame clones only and misses some. The table includes around 150,000 clones, 65% to 80% detected once. Sequencing input: PBMCs. These TCRs come from a man younger than 35 in good health and CMV-seropositive.

The genes are TRBV28 and TRBJ1-1; TRBD1 matches 7 bases. Germline values: CDR1 MDHEN, CDR2 SYDVKM. The CDR3 is 18 amino acids. Trimming at V came to 1 base and at J to 1 base, leaving 12 bases not matched to a gene. CDR3 coding DNA: TGTGCCAGCAGTTTATTTATGATGAGGGGGCGAGGGAACACTGAAGCTTTCTTT. This translates into CASSLFMMRGRGNTEAFF.

There are a few counts of this clone. The chain joins TRBV5-1 to TRBJ2-5, with 14 bases that match TRBD2. The CDR3 totals 19 residues. The germline CDR1 and CDR2 sequences are SGHRS and YFSETQ. V gave up 3 bases and J gave up 1 base; unmatched junction bases: 11. The CDR3 protein is CASSSSGTSGSGGQETQYF. The CDR3 DNA follows: TGCGCCAGCAGCTCATCCGGGACTAGCGGGAGTGGAGGCCAAGAGACCCAGTACTTC.

This clone was picked up a small number of times. The chain uses TRBV18 and TRBJ2-1; a possible D gene is TRBD2 (5 bases). The CDR3 runs to 16 residues. With 0 bases removed from V and 2 bases from J, the gap between germline ends came to 11 bases. Germline CDR1 and CDR2: KGHSH and LQKENI. CDR3 protein: CASSPPGRRPYNEQFF. The CDR3 coding sequence is TGTGCCAGCTCACCACCGGGGAGACGCCCCTACAATGAGCAGTTCTTC.

The chain joins TRBV9 to TRBJ1-3; no firm D call. V lost 2 bases and J 0 bases, leaving 6 bases between the germline ends. This CDR3 has 14 residues. Germline loops: CDR1 SGDLS, CDR2 YYNGEE. In DNA, the CDR3 is TGTGCCAGCAGCGTGGGCGTCTCTGGAAACACCATATATTTT. It is translated as CASSVGVSGNTIYF.

The chain is built from TRBV5-1 and TRBJ2-1; a possible D gene is TRBD1 (6 bases). V lost 4 bases and J lost 7, with 12 bases in between. This CDR3 contains 13 residues. CDR1 is SGHRS and CDR2 is YFSETQ in the germline V gene. In nucleotides, the CDR3 is TGCGCCAGCAGCCTTACAGGGTTAAATGAGCAGTTCTTC. This codes for CASSLTGLNEQFF.

V usage is TRBV18 and J usage is TRBJ2-2; unclear D gene. Trimming pared 4 bases from V and 1 base from J, leaving 13 bases between. There are 16 residues in the CDR3. Per the germline V gene, CDR1 is KGHSH and CDR2 is LQKENI. DNA of the CDR3: TGTGCCAGCTCACGCAGTGCCCGAAGGAACACCGGGGAGCTGTTTTTT. Translated, it gives CASSRSARRNTGELFF.

The chain recombines TRBV10-1 with TRBJ2-2, with a tentative D call TRBD1 (5 bases). CDR1 and CDR2 (germline): WNHNN, SYGVQD (reference sequence). The CDR3 has 15 residues. V dropped 5 bases and J dropped 1 base, with 11 bases sitting between them. The CDR3 coding sequence is TGCGCCAGCAGTCCCGGACAAGTGAACACCGGGGAGCTGTTTTTT. Translating gives CASSPGQVNTGELFF.

This rearrangement joins TRBV27 to TRBJ1-2; tentatively, D is TRBD1 (6 bases). V lost 11 bases to trimming and J lost 2 bases, with 18 bases between them. This CDR3 contains 14 residues. Germline V gene data show CDR1 as MNHEY and CDR2 as SMNVEV (reference sequence). CDR3: CASRRGQGNYGYTF. Here the CDR3 DNA reads TGTGCCTCCCGTCGAGGTCAGGGGAACTATGGCTACACCTTC.

The chain couples TRBV7-9 to TRBJ2-5; D unresolved. Germline V gene lookup returns CDR1 SEHNR and CDR2 FQNEAQ (reference sequence). The CDR3 extends over 14 amino acids. Trimming removed 6 bases from V and 1 base from J, with 12 bases in between. The CDR3 loop reads CASSPPGLQETQYF. The CDR3 nucleotides read TGTGCCAGCAGTCCCCCCGGTCTCCAAGAGACCCAGTACTTC.

V and J are TRBV5-1 and TRBJ2-3; 7 bases are shared with TRBD1. Germline CDR1 is SGHRS and CDR2 is YFSETQ. CDR3 length: 17 amino acids. With V trimmed by 4 bases and J by 2 bases, 13 bases remained unmatched. This CDR3 reads CASSTGRQGSSTDTQYF. CDR3 coding DNA: TGCGCCAGCAGCACGGGACGACAGGGTTCTTCCACAGATACGCAGTATTTT. Drawing the rest from reference TRBV5-1 and TRBJ2-3, the complete variable domain is KAGVTQTPRYLIKTRGQQVTLSCSPISGHRSVSWYQQTPGQGLQFLFEYFSETQRNKGNFPGRFSGRQFSNSRSEMNVSTLELGDSALYLCASSTGRQGSSTDTQYFGPGTRLTVL.

This chain connects TRBV4-2 to TRBJ2-7; TRBD2 aligns across 8 bases. Trimming took 0 bases from V and 6 from J; bases not matched to a gene: 7. The CDR3 runs 15 residues. Germline loops: CDR1 LGHNA, CDR2 YNFKEQ. The DNA for the CDR3 is TGTGCCAGCAGCCAAGATAACCTTACTAGCGGCGAGCAGTACGTC. Amino acids: CASSQDNLTSGEQYV.

This chain links TRBV5-1 with TRBJ2-7; tentatively, D is TRBD2 (7 bases). Germline V lookup: CDR1 SGHRS, CDR2 YFSETQ. There are 18 residues in the CDR3. V was trimmed by 5 bases and J by 2 bases, leaving 26 bases between them. The chain's CDR3 is CASRTRGGGPHGPYEQYV. CDR3 DNA: TGCGCCAGCAGGACCCGAGGGGGGGGCCCTCATGGCCCCTACGAGCAGTACGTC.

There are a few counts of this clone. The V and J genes are TRBV4-1 and TRBJ2-2; TRBD2 aligns across 11 bases. Germline lookup yields CDR1 MGHRA and CDR2 YSYEKL. J gave up 1 base and V 2 bases, and 3 bases lay outside the gene matches. This CDR3 spans 17 amino acids. The CDR3 loop is CASSQLTSGRNTGELFF. DNA for the CDR3: TGCGCCAGCAGCCAATTAACTAGCGGGAGGAACACCGGGGAGCTGTTTTTT.

This chain joins TRBV4-1 and TRBJ1-1, with D maybe TRBD1 (6 bases). The V end was cut by 2 bases, the J end by 1 base, with 14 bases between. The germline gives CDR1 MGHRA, CDR2 YSYEKL. The CDR3 length is 16 residues. The CDR3 nucleotides are TGCGCCAGCAGCCAACACGGACTGACAGGGAACACTGAAGCTTTCTTT. This translates into CASSQHGLTGNTEAFF.

This chain joins TRBV4-2 and TRBJ1-1; TRBD1 agrees at 7 bases. Germline CDR1 LGHNA, CDR2 YNFKEQ. This CDR3 has 13 residues. Unmatched junction bases numbered 9, after V lost 6 bases and J lost 8 bases. The CDR3 coding sequence is TGTGCCAGCAGGGTGACAGGGCTTGACGAAGCTTTCTTT. Translated: CASRVTGLDEAFF.

This clone was counted a single time. The chain joins TRBV5-1 to TRBJ1-2; 8 bases match TRBD1. CDR1 and CDR2 (germline): SGHRS, YFSETQ. V trimming: 4 bases; J trimming: 4 bases; junction bases outside the gene matches: 9. The CDR3 is 15 amino acids. The CDR3 spells CASSLPQGAGYGYTF. Here the CDR3 DNA reads TGCGCCAGCAGCCTACCCCAGGGGGCGGGCTATGGCTACACCTTC.

The V gene is TRBV6-5, the J gene TRBJ1-5, with TRBD1 identical over 9 bases. With 4 bases clipped from V and 5 bases from J, the junction kept 9 bases outside the gene matches. CDR1 is MNHEY and CDR2 is SVGAGI in the germline V gene. The CDR3 extends over 16 amino acids. CDR3 sequence (DNA): TGTGCCAGCAGTTGGGTGGGGACAGGGACATATCAGCCCCAGCATTTT. Its protein is CASSWVGTGTYQPQHF.

This clone appeared a few times. The chain links TRBV12-5 to TRBJ1-1; D remains unclear. Per the germline V gene, CDR1 is LGHNT and CDR2 is FRNRAP. The CDR3 is made up of 13 amino acids. Trimming shortened V by 7 bases and J by 1 base, and 10 bases separated the two germline ends. The CDR3 nucleotides read TGTGCTAGTGACTCACGTGCGAACACTGAAGCTTTCTTT. Protein: CASDSRANTEAFF.

The genes are TRBV5-1 and TRBJ2-5, with TRBD2 matching over 7 bases. The J segment lost 4 bases and the V segment lost 4 bases, leaving 7 bases of the junction unmatched. The CDR3 loop spans 14 amino acids. Germline values: CDR1 SGHRS, CDR2 YFSETQ. Here the CDR3 reads CASSVTSAGETQYF. The CDR3 bases are TGCGCCAGCAGCGTAACTAGCGCCGGAGAGACCCAGTACTTC.

This clone was seen once. The CDR3 sequence: CASREGTEAFF. CDR3 sequence (DNA): TGTGCCAGCCGCGAGGGCACTGAAGCTTTCTTT. The rearrangement links TRBV5-4 to TRBJ1-1; D ambiguous. V lost 7 bases to trimming and J lost 4 bases, with 8 bases between them. This CDR3 contains 11 residues. Germline values: CDR1 SGHNT, CDR2 YYREEE (reference sequence).

The V call is TRBV14, the J call TRBJ2-2; TRBD1 matches at 10 bases. Germline V lookup: CDR1 SGHDN, CDR2 FVKESK. The CDR3 runs to 16 residues. The J segment lost 8 bases and the V segment lost 2 bases, leaving 8 bases of the junction unmatched. In nucleotides, the CDR3 is TGTGCCAGCAGCCAAAACCATGACAGGGGGCGAGGGGAGCTGTTTTTT. Residues: CASSQNHDRGRGELFF.

The table lists this clone with a few counts. The gene calls are TRBV5-5 and TRBJ1-1; weak D call: TRBD1 (5 bases). This CDR3 comprises 14 residues. Germline V gives CDR1 SGHKS, CDR2 YYEKEE (reference sequence). V lost 0 bases to trimming and J lost 6 bases, with 12 bases between them. The CDR3 reads CASSLVGRVAEAFF. CDR3 coding DNA: TGTGCCAGCAGCTTGGTGGGCAGGGTGGCTGAAGCTTTCTTT.

The chain combines TRBV25-1 with TRBJ2-1, with 9 nucleotides matching TRBD2. Per the germline V gene, CDR1 is MGHDK and CDR2 is SYGVNS. The length of the CDR3 is 17 residues. With 3 bases clipped from V and 1 base from J, the junction kept 7 bases outside the gene matches. The CDR3 DNA follows: TGTGCCAGCAGTGATCTAGCGGGGTGGTCATCCTACAATGAGCAGTTCTTC. Translation gives CASSDLAGWSSYNEQFF.

Only a few counts were recorded for this clone. The V call is TRBV2, the J call TRBJ2-3, with 13 bases fitting TRBD2. The CDR3 is 17 amino acids. Per the germline V gene, CDR1 is SNHLY and CDR2 is FYNNEI. V was clipped by 8 bases and J by 0 bases; unmatched bases: 8. The DNA for the CDR3 is TGTGCCAGCGGGATCCGACTAGCGGGGGGTAGCACAGATACGCAGTATTTT. Translated: CASGIRLAGGSTDTQYF.

V usage is TRBV9 and J usage is TRBJ2-3, with D possibly matching TRBD2 (6 bases). The CDR3 loop spans 15 amino acids. The germline CDR1 and CDR2 sequences are SGDLS and YYNGEE. Deletions cut 1 base from V and 3 bases from J, with 12 bases between. CDR3 residues: CASSVSGGPTDTQYF. In DNA, the CDR3 is TGTGCCAGCAGCGTAAGTGGAGGGCCGACAGATACGCAGTATTTT.

This clone is a singleton in its sample. This chain connects TRBV5-1 to TRBJ1-1, with D tentatively TRBD1 (5 bases). The CDR3 is made up of 15 amino acids. V was clipped by 4 bases and J by 4 bases, with 17 bases between them. Per germline, CDR1 SGHRS and CDR2 YFSETQ. CDR3 sequence: CASSTVGGESTEAFF. CDR3 coding DNA: TGCGCCAGCAGCACGGTGGGGGGTGAAAGCACTGAAGCTTTCTTT.